This T cell receptor beta chain came from a study of CD8 T cells in ankylosing spondylitis. Study-wide findings and caveats: Clones that were linked to disease were CD8+ and were relatively rare in peripheral blood. Seemingly distinctive of ankylosing spondylitis blood was a TCR beta motif formed by eight highly homologous variants.

Trimming stripped 4 bases from V and 6 bases from J, with 17 bases between. Germline V gene sequence: CDR1 SGHRS, CDR2 YFSETQ. The CDR3 contains 15 residues. 5'-RACE, quantitative and with molecular barcodes, yielded the TCR beta libraries. From the 5' RACE reads, TCRdb called clonotypes with MiXCR, one entry per CDR3 protein. The repertoire holds around 300,000 distinct CDR3 sequences, with 9.5% to 13% as singletons. This clonotype was picked up many times. The antigen is undetermined. The V call is TRBV5-1, the J call TRBJ1-5; the D gene is possibly TRBD1 (6 bases). Material for sequencing was blood, either unsorted or a sorted T cell fraction (not recorded which). This sequence originates from a female donor with ankylosing spondylitis or in good health (not recorded which). CDR3 DNA: TGCGCCAGCAGCCCCCAGACAGGCGCAGGTCAGCCCCAGCATTTT. As protein: CASSPQTGAGQPQHF.